The 30 T cell receptor beta chains below all came from one sample that was sequenced in a study of blood T cell repertoires in COVID-19. The data were produced by immunoSEQ multiplex PCR, yet TCRdb's version contains in-frame clones alone and is incomplete. The sample gives 50,000 to 70,000 clones, 78% of which show up once; 4.9% is in the top ten. Sequenced: peripheral blood. These receptor sequences come from a human donor in a cohort sampled during active COVID-19.

The V call is TRBV19, the J call TRBJ2-7, with TRBD2 identical over 13 bases. Germline loops: CDR1 LNHDA, CDR2 SQIVND (reference sequence). V shed 0 bases and J 4 bases; nucleotides not matched to a gene: 3. CDR3 size: 16 residues. The CDR3, as DNA: TGTGCCAGTAGTATAGAAGGACTAGCGGGAGTGTACGAGCAGTACTTC. It encodes CASSIEGLAGVYEQYF.

V is TRBV6-2 or TRBV6-3 and J is TRBJ2-2, with 7 positions matching TRBD2. The germline gives CDR1 MNHEY, CDR2 SVGEGT. V shed 5 bases, J shed 6 bases, and the junction held 9 bases outside the gene matches. This CDR3 has 15 residues. The CDR3 sequence: CASSRLRGGSGELFF. The CDR3 bases are TGTGCCAGCAGTCGCCTACGGGGAGGGTCCGGGGAGCTGTTTTTT.

As concerns this clone: Germline is not matched at one junction end, which may reflect a read error. The chain joins TRBV19 to TRBJ1-2; D ambiguous. Germline V gene data show CDR1 as LNHDA and CDR2 as SQIVND (reference sequence). The CDR3 totals 13 residues. The CDR3 DNA follows: TGTGCCAGTAGTCTAGACAAATTCTATGGCTACACCTTC. As protein: CASSLDKFYGYTF.

The genes are TRBV7-6 and TRBJ1-4, with a possible D match to TRBD1 (6 bases). CDR3 size: 15 residues. Deletions cut 3 bases from V and 6 bases from J, with 14 bases between. Germline assignment: CDR1 SGHVS and CDR2 FNYEAQ. CDR3 sequence reads: CASSFTGPADEKLFF. CDR3 coding DNA: TGTGCCAGCAGCTTCACAGGGCCGGCGGATGAAAAACTGTTTTTT.

The J gene is TRBJ1-1, the V gene TRBV5-5; 8 bases are a match to TRBD1. Germline V gene data show CDR1 as SGHKS and CDR2 as YYEKEE (reference sequence). The V gene end was trimmed by 0 bases and the J gene end by 2 bases; junction bases not matched to a gene: 3. This CDR3 spans 15 amino acids. CDR3: CASSLGTGLNTEAFF. The CDR3 DNA reads as TGTGCCAGCAGCTTGGGGACAGGGCTTAACACTGAAGCTTTCTTT. Full variable domain (missing parts from reference TRBV5-5 and TRBJ1-1): DAGVTQSPTHLIKTRGQQVTLRCSPISGHKSVSWYQQVLGQGPQFIFQYYEKEERGRGNFPDRFSARQFPNYSSELNVNALLLGDSALYLCASSLGTGLNTEAFFGQGTRLTVV.

The chain links TRBV5-4 to TRBJ1-2; a weak D match, TRBD1 (5 bases). V lost 1 base, J lost 3 bases, and 13 bases lay in between. The V gene's germline CDR1 is SGHNT and CDR2 YYREEE (reference sequence). The CDR3 covers 15 residues. DNA for the CDR3: TGTGCCAGCAGCTTGTATGGGGCTGTCGACTATGGCTACACCTTC. Translating it yields CASSLYGAVDYGYTF.

The chain joins TRBV7-8 to TRBJ2-2, with D possibly matching TRBD2 (6 bases). CDR3 size: 15 residues. Germline assignment: CDR1 SGHVS and CDR2 FQNEAQ. Deletions cut 0 bases from V and 2 bases from J, with 7 bases between. The CDR3 loop is CASSLAGLNTGELFF. Here the CDR3 DNA reads TGTGCCAGCAGCTTAGCCGGACTAAACACCGGGGAGCTGTTTTTT. Looking up the rest from reference TRBV7-8 and TRBJ2-2 gives the full variable domain: GAGVSQSPRYKVAKRGQDVALRCDPISGHVSLFWYQQALGQGPEFLTYFQNEAQLDKSGLPSDRFFAERPEGSVSTLKIQRTQQEDSAVYLCASSLAGLNTGELFFGEGSRLTVL.

The chain joins TRBV5-1 to TRBJ2-4; 9 nucleotides align to TRBD2. The CDR3 has 14 residues. CDR1 SGHRS and CDR2 YFSETQ come from the germline V gene. Trimming removed 0 bases from V and 6 bases from J; junction bases left unmatched: 1. The CDR3, as DNA: TGCGCCAGCAGCTTGGGTAGCGGGGGAAACATTCAGTACTTC. Its translation: CASSLGSGGNIQYF.

This clone has only one observation. J is TRBJ2-7 and V is TRBV28, with 8 bases lining up with TRBD1. This CDR3 has 14 amino acids. With 3 bases clipped from V and 3 bases from J, the junction kept 4 bases outside the gene matches. Germline-derived CDR1 and CDR2 are MDHEN and SYDVKM. This chain's CDR3 is CASSLDGQGYEQYF. The CDR3 bases are TGTGCCAGCAGTTTGGACGGACAGGGCTACGAGCAGTACTTC. The whole variable domain, filled in from reference TRBV28 and TRBJ2-7, reads DVKVTQSSRYLVKRTGEKVFLECVQDMDHENMFWYRQDPGLGLRLIYFSYDVKMKEKGDIPEGYSVSREKKERFSLILESASTNQTSMYLCASSLDGQGYEQYFGPGTRLTVT.

This chain uses TRBV7-9 with TRBJ2-7, with D perhaps matching TRBD2 (6 bases). CDR1 is SEHNR, CDR2 FQNEAQ, per germline (reference sequence). Trimming cost V 5 bases and J 4 bases, with 15 bases left between them. This CDR3 region has 14 residues. DNA for the CDR3: TGTGCCAGCAGCCGGGACTTTAGCCCATACGAGCAGTACTTC. This encodes CASSRDFSPYEQYF.

Only a few counts were recorded for this clone. The V call is TRBV28, the J call TRBJ1-5; 7 bases agree with TRBD1. The CDR3 sequence is 14 residues long. V lost 3 bases and J lost 1; bases outside the gene matches: 0. Germline V gene lookup returns CDR1 MDHEN and CDR2 SYDVKM. CDR3 residues: CASSLGQSNQPQHF. The CDR3, as DNA: TGTGCCAGCAGTTTGGGACAGAGCAATCAGCCCCAGCATTTT.

This clone came up once. This chain's CDR3 is CASSKASGQATYEQYF. DNA of the CDR3: TGTGCCAGCAGCAAAGCGTCGGGACAGGCCACCTACGAGCAGTACTTC. The gene calls are TRBV11-2 and TRBJ2-7, with 8 bases lining up with TRBD1. This CDR3 is 16 amino acids long. The V gene end was trimmed by 5 bases and the J gene end by 2 bases; junction bases not matched to a gene: 11. The germline V gene encodes CDR1 SGHAT and CDR2 FQNNGV.

This clone was counted between two and nine times. The J gene is TRBJ1-5, the V gene TRBV2, with 8 bases fitting TRBD1. There are 11 residues in the CDR3. Germline lookup yields CDR1 SNHLY and CDR2 FYNNEI. The trim removed 7 bases at V and 11 bases at J, leaving 4 bases unmatched. The CDR3 loop is CASKQGGAQHF. CDR3 nucleotides: TGTGCCAGCAAACAGGGGGGAGCCCAGCATTTT.

The chain links TRBV18 to TRBJ2-7, with 10 bases identical to TRBD2. Trimming at V came to 3 bases and at J to 0 bases, leaving 5 bases not matched to a gene. In germline, CDR1 is KGHSH, CDR2 LQKENI. The CDR3 is 16 residues long. The CDR3: CASSPLSSGSSYEQYF. The CDR3 DNA follows: TGTGCCAGCTCACCCCTGTCTAGCGGGAGCTCCTACGAGCAGTACTTC.

This rearrangement joins TRBV28 to TRBJ2-7, with 8 bases aligning to TRBD1. The J segment lost 2 bases and the V segment lost 3 bases, leaving 3 bases of the junction unmatched. The CDR3 extends over 14 amino acids. The germline V gene has CDR1 MDHEN and CDR2 SYDVKM. DNA of the CDR3: TGTGCCAGCAGTTTGCAGGGGGCTACCTACGAGCAGTACTTC. This encodes CASSLQGATYEQYF.

This clone was recorded only once. CDR3: CASSSRVIIIPEAFF. CDR3 nucleotide sequence: TGTGCCAGCAGTTCCAGGGTAATAATAATACCTGAAGCTTTCTTT. The rearrangement links TRBV6-6 to TRBJ1-1; perhaps TRBD1 as D (5 bases). V was cut by 4 bases and J by 6 bases, with 18 bases left in between. The CDR3 covers 15 residues. Per germline, CDR1 MNHNY and CDR2 SVGAGI (reference sequence).

The rearrangement uses TRBV23-1 and TRBJ1-1; D possibly corresponds to TRBD1 (6 bases). TRBV23-1 is classed as an ORF, of uncertain function. CDR3 length equals 15 residues. V lost 11 bases to trimming and J lost 1 base, with 20 bases between them. CDR3 sequence (DNA): TGCGCCTTAAAAGGAAAAGGGGGACAGAACACTGAAGCTTTCTTT. The encoded protein is CALKGKGGQNTEAFF.

The CDR3 loop reads CASTLTGRGRGKLFF. As DNA, the CDR3 is TGTGCCAGCACCCTCACGGGCAGGGGGCGCGGAAAACTGTTTTTT. The chain has TRBV11-2 and TRBJ1-4; TRBD1 agrees at 8 bases. Germline CDR1 reads SGHAT; CDR2 reads FQNNGV. With V trimmed by 7 bases and J by 10 bases, 14 bases remained unmatched. This CDR3 has 15 amino acids.

This chain connects TRBV7-2 to TRBJ2-7; the match to TRBD2 covers 9 bases. This CDR3 has 15 residues. Germline V gene lookup returns CDR1 SGHTA and CDR2 FQGNSA. Unmatched junction bases numbered 11, after V lost 5 bases and J lost 6 bases. CDR3: CASSTGTSLLGEQYF. The CDR3 nucleotides read TGTGCCAGCAGCACCGGGACTAGCCTCTTGGGCGAGCAGTACTTC.

This rearrangement joins TRBV10-2 to TRBJ2-7, with 12 positions matching TRBD2. The CDR3 loop spans 14 amino acids. V shed 6 bases, J shed 2 bases, and the junction held 2 bases outside the gene matches. The germline gives CDR1 WSHSY, CDR2 SAAADI. DNA for the CDR3: TGCGCCAGCAGACTAGCGGGAGGAGCCTACGAGCAGTACTTC. This gives the protein CASRLAGGAYEQYF.

J is TRBJ2-7 and V is TRBV11-3; possibly TRBD1 for D (6 bases). CDR1 and CDR2 (germline): SGHNT, YENEEA. The CDR3 is 15 residues long. Trimming removed 2 bases at V and 6 bases at J, with 17 bases between. The CDR3 loop is CASSLSARAGAEQYF. The CDR3 DNA follows: TGTGCCAGCAGCTTATCTGCGCGGGCAGGGGCCGAGCAGTACTTC.

The chain couples TRBV4-2 to TRBJ1-4, with 9 bases matching TRBD1. The CDR3 covers 17 residues. Germline V gene sequence: CDR1 LGHNA, CDR2 YNFKEQ. V lost 0 bases to trimming and J lost 1 base; unmatched junction nucleotides: 3. CDR3 loop: CASSQEGTGRTNEKLFF. Written as DNA, the CDR3 is TGTGCCAGCAGCCAAGAGGGGACAGGGCGAACTAATGAAAAACTGTTTTTT.

The chain carries TRBV27 and TRBJ2-3; 7 bases match TRBD2. The CDR3 is 15 amino acids. Germline lookup yields CDR1 MNHEY and CDR2 SMNVEV (reference sequence). The V and J ends lost 7 bases and 0 bases, in that order; junction bases with no gene match: 7. The CDR3, as DNA: TGTGCCAGCACCAAGCGGGGCTTAAGCACAGATACGCAGTATTTT. It codes for CASTKRGLSTDTQYF.

The CDR3 reads CAWSVPGTTGYQPQHF. In DNA form, the CDR3 reads TGTGCCTGGAGTGTCCCGGGGACAACAGGGTATCAGCCCCAGCATTTT. The chain recombines TRBV30 with TRBJ1-5; a weak D match, TRBD1 (6 bases). Germline CDR1 is GTSNPN and CDR2 is SVGIG (reference sequence). The CDR3 covers 16 residues. V was clipped by 0 bases and J by 5 bases, with 17 bases between them. Using reference TRBV30 and TRBJ1-5 for the parts outside the CDR3, the full variable domain is SQTIHQWPATLVQPVGSPLSLECTVEGTSNPNLYWYRQAAGRGLQLLFYSVGIGQISSEVPQNLSASRPQDRQFILSSKKLLLSDSGFYLCAWSVPGTTGYQPQHFGDGTRLSIL.

CDR3 nucleotides: TGTGCCAGCAGTGCTAGCTCCTACAATGAGCAGTTCTTC. Translation gives CASSASSYNEQFF. The chain couples TRBV6-4 to TRBJ2-1; D is unresolved. The CDR3 sequence is 13 residues long. V lost 4 bases, J lost 0 bases, and 4 bases lay in between. From germline, CDR1 is MRHNA and CDR2 SNTAGT.

This chain connects TRBV27 to TRBJ2-7; 11 bases are a match to TRBD2. The CDR3 is 15 amino acids. J lost 2 bases, V lost 4 bases, and 4 bases had no gene match. In germline, CDR1 is MNHEY, CDR2 SMNVEV (reference sequence). For the CDR3, the DNA is TGTGCCAGCAGTTCCTCGACTAGCGGGGCCTACGAGCAGTACTTC. It specifies CASSSSTSGAYEQYF.

The chain combines TRBV28 with TRBJ1-1; the match to TRBD1 covers 10 bases. The CDR3 loop spans 19 amino acids. Trimming at V came to 4 bases and at J to 1 base, leaving 15 bases not matched to a gene. CDR1 MDHEN and CDR2 SYDVKM come from the germline V gene. This CDR3 is CASSSPSGTGALRNTEAFF. In DNA, the CDR3 is TGTGCCAGCAGTTCCCCCTCCGGGACAGGGGCGTTGAGGAACACTGAAGCTTTCTTT.

This clone was seen a few times. The gene calls are TRBV18 and TRBJ1-5; D possibly corresponds to TRBD1 (5 bases). From germline, CDR1 is KGHSH and CDR2 LQKENI. The CDR3 totals 14 residues. V shed 1 base and J shed 3 bases, with 7 bases lying between them. CDR3 residues: CASSPRGYNQPQHF. The CDR3 DNA follows: TGTGCCAGCTCACCACGGGGCTACAATCAGCCCCAGCATTTT.

The chain links TRBV11-2 to TRBJ2-7; 7 nucleotides match TRBD1. Germline V gene lookup returns CDR1 SGHAT and CDR2 FQNNGV. There are 14 residues in the CDR3. V was pared by 1 base and J by 3 bases, with 3 bases of the junction left unmatched. This CDR3 reads CASSLVRTGYEQYF. The DNA of the CDR3 is TGTGCCAGCAGCTTAGTTAGGACAGGCTACGAGCAGTACTTC.

The V gene is TRBV14, the J gene TRBJ2-7; 11 bases line up with TRBD2. Germline V lookup: CDR1 SGHDN, CDR2 FVKESK. V trimming: 0 bases; J trimming: 4 bases; junction bases outside the gene matches: 20. This CDR3 has 21 residues. CDR3 amino acids: CASSQDGSGLWGLAVKYEQYF. The CDR3, as DNA: TGTGCCAGCAGCCAAGACGGGTCGGGGCTTTGGGGACTAGCGGTAAAGTACGAGCAGTACTTC.